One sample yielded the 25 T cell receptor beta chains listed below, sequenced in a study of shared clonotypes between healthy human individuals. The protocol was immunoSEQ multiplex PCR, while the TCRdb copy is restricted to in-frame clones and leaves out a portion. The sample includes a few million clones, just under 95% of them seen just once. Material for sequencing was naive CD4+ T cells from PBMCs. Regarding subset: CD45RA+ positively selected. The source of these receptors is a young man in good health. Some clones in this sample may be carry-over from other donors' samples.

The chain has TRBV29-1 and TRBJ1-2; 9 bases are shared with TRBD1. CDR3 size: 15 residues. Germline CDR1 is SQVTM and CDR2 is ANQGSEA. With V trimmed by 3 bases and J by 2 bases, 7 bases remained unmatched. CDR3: CSVDETGGSNYGYTF. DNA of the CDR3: TGCAGCGTTGATGAAACAGGGGGCTCGAACTATGGCTACACCTTC.

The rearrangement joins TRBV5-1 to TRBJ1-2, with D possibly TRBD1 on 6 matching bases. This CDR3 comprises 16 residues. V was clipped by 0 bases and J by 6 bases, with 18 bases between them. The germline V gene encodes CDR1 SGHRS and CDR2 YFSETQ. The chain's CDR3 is CASSLGTGGLQDGYTF. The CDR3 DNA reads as TGCGCCAGCAGCTTGGGTACCGGGGGGCTACAGGATGGCTACACCTTC. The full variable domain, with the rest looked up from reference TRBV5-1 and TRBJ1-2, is KAGVTQTPRYLIKTRGQQVTLSCSPISGHRSVSWYQQTPGQGLQFLFEYFSETQRNKGNFPGRFSGRQFSNSRSEMNVSTLELGDSALYLCASSLGTGGLQDGYTFGSGTRLTVV.

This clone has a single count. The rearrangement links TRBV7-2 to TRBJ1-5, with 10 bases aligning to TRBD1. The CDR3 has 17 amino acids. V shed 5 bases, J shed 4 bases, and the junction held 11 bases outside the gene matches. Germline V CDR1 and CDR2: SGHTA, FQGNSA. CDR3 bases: TGTGCCAGCAGCCGCATGACAGGGGGCTCACGTAATCAGCCCCAGCATTTT. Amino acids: CASSRMTGGSRNQPQHF.

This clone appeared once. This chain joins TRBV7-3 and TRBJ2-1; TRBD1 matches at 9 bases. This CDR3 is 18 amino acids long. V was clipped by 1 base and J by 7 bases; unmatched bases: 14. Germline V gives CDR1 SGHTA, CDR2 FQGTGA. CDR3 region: CASSLRGGQGRTGNEQFF. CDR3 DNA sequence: TGTGCCAGCAGCTTAAGGGGAGGACAGGGGCGTACGGGTAATGAGCAGTTCTTC. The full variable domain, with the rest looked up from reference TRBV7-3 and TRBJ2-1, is GAGVSQTPSNKVTEKGKYVELRCDPISGHTALYWYRQSLGQGPEFLIYFQGTGAADDSGLPNDRFFAVRPEGSVSTLKIQRTERGDSAVYLCASSLRGGQGRTGNEQFFGPGTRLTVL.

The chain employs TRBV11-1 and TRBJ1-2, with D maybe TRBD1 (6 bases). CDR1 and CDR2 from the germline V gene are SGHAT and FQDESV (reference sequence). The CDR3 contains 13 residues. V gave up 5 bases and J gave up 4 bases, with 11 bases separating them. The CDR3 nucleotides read TGTGCCAGCAGCGTGACAGGAGGCTATGGCTACACCTTC. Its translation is CASSVTGGYGYTF.

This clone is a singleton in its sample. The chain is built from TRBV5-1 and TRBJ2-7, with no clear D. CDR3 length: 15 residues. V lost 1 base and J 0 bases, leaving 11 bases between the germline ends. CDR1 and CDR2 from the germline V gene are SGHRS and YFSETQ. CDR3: CASSLKSDNSYEQYF. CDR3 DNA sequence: TGCGCCAGCAGCTTGAAATCAGACAACTCCTACGAGCAGTACTTC.

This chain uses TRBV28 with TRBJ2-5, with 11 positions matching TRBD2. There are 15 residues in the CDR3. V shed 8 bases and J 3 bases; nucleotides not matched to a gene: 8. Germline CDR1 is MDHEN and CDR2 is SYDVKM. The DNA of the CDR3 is TGTGCCAGCGGGATACTAGCGGGAGTAAAAGAGACCCAGTACTTC. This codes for CASGILAGVKETQYF.

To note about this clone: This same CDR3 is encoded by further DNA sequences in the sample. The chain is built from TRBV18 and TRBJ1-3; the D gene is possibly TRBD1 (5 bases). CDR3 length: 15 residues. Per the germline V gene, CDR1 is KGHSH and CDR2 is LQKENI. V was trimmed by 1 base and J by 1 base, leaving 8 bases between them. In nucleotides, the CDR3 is TGTGCCAGCTCACCACGGGACGGATCTGGAAACACCATATATTTT. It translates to CASSPRDGSGNTIYF. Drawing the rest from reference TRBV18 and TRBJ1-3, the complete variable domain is NAGVMQNPRHLVRRRGQEARLRCSPMKGHSHVYWYRQLPEEGLKFMVYLQKENIIDESGMPKERFSAEFPKEGPSILRIQQVVRGDSAAYFCASSPRDGSGNTIYFGEGSWLTVV.

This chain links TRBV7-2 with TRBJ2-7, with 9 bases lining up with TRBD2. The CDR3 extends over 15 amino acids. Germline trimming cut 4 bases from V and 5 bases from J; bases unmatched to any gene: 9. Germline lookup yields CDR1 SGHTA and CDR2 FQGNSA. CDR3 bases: TGTGCCAGCAGCTACCTGCGGGAGGGCGGTAACGAGCAGTACTTC. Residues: CASSYLREGGNEQYF. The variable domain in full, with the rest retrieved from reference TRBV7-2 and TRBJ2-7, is GAGVSQSPSNKVTEKGKDVELRCDPISGHTALYWYRQSLGQGLEFLIYFQGNSAPDKSGLPSDRFSAERTGGSVSTLTIQRTQQEDSAVYLCASSYLREGGNEQYFGPGTRLTVT.

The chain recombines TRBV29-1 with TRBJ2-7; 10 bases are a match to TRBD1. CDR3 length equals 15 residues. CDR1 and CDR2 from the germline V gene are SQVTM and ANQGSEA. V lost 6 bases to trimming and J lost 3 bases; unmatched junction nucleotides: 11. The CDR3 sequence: CSVRPGQGSGYEQYF. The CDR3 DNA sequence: TGCAGCGTCAGACCGGGACAGGGGAGTGGCTACGAGCAGTACTTC.

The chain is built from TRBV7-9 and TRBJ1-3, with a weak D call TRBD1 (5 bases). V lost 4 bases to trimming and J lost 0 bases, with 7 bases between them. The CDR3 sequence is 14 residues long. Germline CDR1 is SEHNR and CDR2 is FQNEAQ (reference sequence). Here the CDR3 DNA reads TGTGCCAGCAGCTGGGGGGTCTCTGGAAACACCATATATTTT. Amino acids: CASSWGVSGNTIYF.

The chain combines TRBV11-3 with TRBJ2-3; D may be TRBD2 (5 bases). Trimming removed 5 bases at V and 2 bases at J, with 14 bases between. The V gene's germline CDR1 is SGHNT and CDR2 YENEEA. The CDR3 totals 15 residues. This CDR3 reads CASSQRTRDTDTQYF. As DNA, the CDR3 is TGTGCCAGCAGCCAACGGACCCGGGACACAGATACGCAGTATTTT.

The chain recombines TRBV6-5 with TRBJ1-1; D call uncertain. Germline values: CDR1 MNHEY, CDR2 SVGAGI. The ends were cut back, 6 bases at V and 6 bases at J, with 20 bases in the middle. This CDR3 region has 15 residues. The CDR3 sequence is CASRPTKAPKAEAFF. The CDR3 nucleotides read TGTGCCAGCAGGCCTACAAAGGCCCCTAAGGCTGAAGCTTTCTTT.

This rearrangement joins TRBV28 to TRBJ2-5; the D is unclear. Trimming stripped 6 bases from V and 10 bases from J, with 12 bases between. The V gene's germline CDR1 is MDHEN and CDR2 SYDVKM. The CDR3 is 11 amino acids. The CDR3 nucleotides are TGTGCCAGCAGCCCTCGGATGGTCCAGTACTTC. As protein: CASSPRMVQYF.

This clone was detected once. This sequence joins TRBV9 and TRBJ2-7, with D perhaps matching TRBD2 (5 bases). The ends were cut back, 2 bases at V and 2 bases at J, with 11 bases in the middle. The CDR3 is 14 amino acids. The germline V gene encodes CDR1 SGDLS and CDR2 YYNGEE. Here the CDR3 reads CASSVEGRAYEQYF. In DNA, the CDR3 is TGTGCCAGCAGCGTTGAGGGCAGAGCCTACGAGCAGTACTTC.

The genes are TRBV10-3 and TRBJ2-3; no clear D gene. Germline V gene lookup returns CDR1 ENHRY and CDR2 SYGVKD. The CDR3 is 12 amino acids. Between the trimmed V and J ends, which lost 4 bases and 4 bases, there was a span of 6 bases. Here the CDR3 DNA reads TGTGCCATCAGTGCCAGCGCAGATACGCAGTATTTT. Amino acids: CAISASADTQYF.

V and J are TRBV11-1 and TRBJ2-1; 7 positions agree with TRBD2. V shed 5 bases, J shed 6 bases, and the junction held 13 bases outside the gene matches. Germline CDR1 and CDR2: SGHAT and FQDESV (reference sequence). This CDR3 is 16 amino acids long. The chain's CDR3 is CASSPARLAVGNEQFF. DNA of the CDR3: TGTGCCAGCAGCCCTGCTCGACTAGCTGTCGGCAATGAGCAGTTCTTC.

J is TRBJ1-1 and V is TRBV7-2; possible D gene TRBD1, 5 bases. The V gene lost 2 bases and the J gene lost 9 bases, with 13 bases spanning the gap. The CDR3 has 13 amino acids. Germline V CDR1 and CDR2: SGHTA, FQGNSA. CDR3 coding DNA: TGTGCCAGCAGCTTAATGGCAGGACAAAAAGCTTTCTTT. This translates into CASSLMAGQKAFF.

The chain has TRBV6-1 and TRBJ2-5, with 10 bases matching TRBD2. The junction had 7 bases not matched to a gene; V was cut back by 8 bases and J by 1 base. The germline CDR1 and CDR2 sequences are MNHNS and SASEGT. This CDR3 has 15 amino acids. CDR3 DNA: TGTGCCAGCCTAGCGGGAGTTTTGGGCCAAGAGACCCAGTACTTC. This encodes CASLAGVLGQETQYF.

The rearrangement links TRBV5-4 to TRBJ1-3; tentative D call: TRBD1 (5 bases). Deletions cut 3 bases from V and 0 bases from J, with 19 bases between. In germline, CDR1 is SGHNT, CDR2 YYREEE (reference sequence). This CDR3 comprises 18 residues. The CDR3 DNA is TGTGCCAGCAGCTCGGCGACAGAGCTGCTCCCCTCTGGAAACACCATATATTTT. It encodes CASSSATELLPSGNTIYF.

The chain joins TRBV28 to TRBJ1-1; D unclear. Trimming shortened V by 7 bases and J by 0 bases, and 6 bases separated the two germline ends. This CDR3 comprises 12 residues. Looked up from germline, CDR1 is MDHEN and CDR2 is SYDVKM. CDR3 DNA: TGTGCCAGCATCAGTATGAACACTGAAGCTTTCTTT. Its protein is CASISMNTEAFF.

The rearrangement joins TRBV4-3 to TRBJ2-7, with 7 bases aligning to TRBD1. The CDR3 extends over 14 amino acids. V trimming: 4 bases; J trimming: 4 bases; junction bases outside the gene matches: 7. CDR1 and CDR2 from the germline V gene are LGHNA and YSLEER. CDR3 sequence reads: CASSLKTGPYEQYF. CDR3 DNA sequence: TGCGCCAGCAGCCTTAAGACAGGGCCATACGAGCAGTACTTC.

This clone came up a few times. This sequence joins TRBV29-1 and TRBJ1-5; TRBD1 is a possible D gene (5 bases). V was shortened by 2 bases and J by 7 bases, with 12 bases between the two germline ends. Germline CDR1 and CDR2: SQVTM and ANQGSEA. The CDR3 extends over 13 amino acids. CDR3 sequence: CSVETGRGQPQHF. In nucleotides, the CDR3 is TGCAGCGTTGAAACAGGTAGAGGACAGCCCCAGCATTTT.

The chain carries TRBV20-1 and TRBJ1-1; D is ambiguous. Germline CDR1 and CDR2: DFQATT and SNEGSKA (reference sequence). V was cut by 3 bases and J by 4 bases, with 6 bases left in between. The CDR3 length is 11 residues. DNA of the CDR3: TGCAGTGCTAGCCGAATCACTGAAGCTTTCTTT. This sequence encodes CSASRITEAFF.

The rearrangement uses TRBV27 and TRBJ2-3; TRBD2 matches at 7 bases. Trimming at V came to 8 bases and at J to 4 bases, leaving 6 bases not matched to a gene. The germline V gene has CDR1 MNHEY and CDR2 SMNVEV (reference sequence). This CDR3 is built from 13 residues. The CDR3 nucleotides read TGTGCCAGCGGGCAGGGAGGGTCAGATACGCAGTATTTT. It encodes CASGQGGSDTQYF.